This TCR beta chain emerged from a study of naive and memory T cell subsets. Findings of the study overall: Naive repertoires, especially CD8, held a few larger clonotypes, possibly memory cells re-expressing CD45RA.

Note on this clonotype: Antigen: not known.

Four subsets defined by CD45RA and CD27 were sorted after CD3, CD4, CD8 and live/dead staining. Two oligonucleotides, mixed equimolar, formed the beta constant-region primer covering TRBC1 and TRBC2. Four rounds of PCR amplified the ligated cDNA using nested alpha and beta constant-region primers plus SP2. Ligation attached a single-stranded oligonucleotide with a 12-nucleotide UMI and the SP2 primer to the cDNA 3' end. TCRdb reanalysed the UMI-ligation and nested PCR reads using MiXCR and keeps one entry per CDR3 protein. Among over 100,000 distinct CDR3 sequences, about 14% were seen once, and the ten largest hold approximately 2.6%. The CDR3 covers 15 residues. From germline, CDR1 is MNHEY and CDR2 SVGEGT. V lost 4 bases and J lost 4; bases outside the gene matches: 6.

The sequencing input was naive CD8+ T cells from blood. This sequence joins TRBV6-2 or TRBV6-3 and TRBJ1-1, with 10 bases fitting TRBD1. The TCR comes from a human donor in good health. CDR3 coding DNA: TGTGCCAGCAGTTTCTCAAGGACAGGGGGCACTGAAGCTTTCTTT. Protein sequence: CASSFSRTGGTEAFF.